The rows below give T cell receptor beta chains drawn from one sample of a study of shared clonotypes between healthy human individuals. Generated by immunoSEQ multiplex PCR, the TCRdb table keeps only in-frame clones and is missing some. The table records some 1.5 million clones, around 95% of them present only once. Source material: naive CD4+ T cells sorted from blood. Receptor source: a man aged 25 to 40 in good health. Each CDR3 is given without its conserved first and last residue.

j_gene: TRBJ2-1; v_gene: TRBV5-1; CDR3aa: ASSFGQGNEQF
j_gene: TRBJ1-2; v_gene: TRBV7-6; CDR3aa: ASSLYEDSGYGYT
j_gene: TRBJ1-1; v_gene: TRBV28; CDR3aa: ASSIPRGRDTEAF
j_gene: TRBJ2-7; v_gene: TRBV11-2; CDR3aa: ASSLTSAGAFYEQY
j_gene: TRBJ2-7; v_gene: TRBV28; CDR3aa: ASSIRGQGRYEQY
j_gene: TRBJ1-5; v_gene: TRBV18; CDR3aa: ASSLSGSNQPQH
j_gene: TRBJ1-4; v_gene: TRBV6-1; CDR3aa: ASSEAWGREKLF
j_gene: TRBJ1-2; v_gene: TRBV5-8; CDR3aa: ASSLEGLPNYGYT
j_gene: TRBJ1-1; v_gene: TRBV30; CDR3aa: AWKWGRENTEAF
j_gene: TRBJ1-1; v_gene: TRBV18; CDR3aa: ASSPLGGSAMNTEAF
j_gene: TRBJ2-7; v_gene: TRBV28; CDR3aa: ASSSGTRRGIEQY
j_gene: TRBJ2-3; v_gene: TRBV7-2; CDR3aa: ASSFRGRGVWDTQY
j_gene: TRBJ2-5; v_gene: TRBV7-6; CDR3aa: ASSFLPVGGETQY
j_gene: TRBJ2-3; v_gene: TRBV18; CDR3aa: ASSSTRTDTQY
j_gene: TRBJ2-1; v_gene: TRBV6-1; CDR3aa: ASRPTSGRANEQF
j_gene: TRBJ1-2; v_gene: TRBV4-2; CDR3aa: ASSQGTTNYGYT
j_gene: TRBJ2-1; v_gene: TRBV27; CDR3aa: ASSLPGLAGNNEQF
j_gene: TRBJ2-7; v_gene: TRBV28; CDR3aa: ASSLWGFGYEQY
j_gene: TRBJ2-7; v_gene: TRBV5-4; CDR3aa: ASSLDPIGTNYEQY
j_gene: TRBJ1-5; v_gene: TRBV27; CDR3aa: ASRESLGARGGQPQH
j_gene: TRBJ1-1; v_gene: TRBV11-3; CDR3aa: ASSLDMYTEAF
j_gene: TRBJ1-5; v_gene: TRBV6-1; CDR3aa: ASSEPPRAYSNQPQH
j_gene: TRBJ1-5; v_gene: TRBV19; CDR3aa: ASRPGQVNQPQH
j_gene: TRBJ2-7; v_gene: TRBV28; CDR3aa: ASSFWGARSYEQY
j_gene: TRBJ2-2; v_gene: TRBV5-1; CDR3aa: ASSFGTGRTGELF
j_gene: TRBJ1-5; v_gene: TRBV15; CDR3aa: ATTQTGRVNQPQH
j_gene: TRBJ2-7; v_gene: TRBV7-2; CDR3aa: ASSPLAASSYEQY
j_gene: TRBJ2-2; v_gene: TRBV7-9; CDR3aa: ASSWKDRVTGELF
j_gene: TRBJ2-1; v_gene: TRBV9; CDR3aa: ASSVEVGAGGRNEQF
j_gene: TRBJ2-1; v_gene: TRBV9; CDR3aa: ASSVALAGGQYNEQF
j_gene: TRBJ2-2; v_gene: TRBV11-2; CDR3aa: ASSPRLAVNTGELF
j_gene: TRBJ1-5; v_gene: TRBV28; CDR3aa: ASSLGAGVRNQPQH
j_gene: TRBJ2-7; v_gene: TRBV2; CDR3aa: ASSTRTSGSNEQY
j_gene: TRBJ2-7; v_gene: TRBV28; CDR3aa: ASTPGVYEQY
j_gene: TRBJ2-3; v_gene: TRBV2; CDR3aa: ASRGQGVPDTQY
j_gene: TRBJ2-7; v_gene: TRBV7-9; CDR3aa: ASSPSWQGSRYEQY
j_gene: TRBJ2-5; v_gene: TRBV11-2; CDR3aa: ASSPSRETQY
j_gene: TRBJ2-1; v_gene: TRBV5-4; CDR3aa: ASSTKAGAAYNEQF
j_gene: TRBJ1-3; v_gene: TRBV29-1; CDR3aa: SVEFAARDTIY
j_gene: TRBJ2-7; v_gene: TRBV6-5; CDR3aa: ASQGGGSTYEQY
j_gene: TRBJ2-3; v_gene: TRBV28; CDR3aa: ASSLIAGRFTDTQY
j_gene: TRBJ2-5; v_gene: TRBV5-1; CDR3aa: ASSLVPLAGAQQETQY
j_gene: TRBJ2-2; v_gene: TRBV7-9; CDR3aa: ASSLAGGRGGTGELF
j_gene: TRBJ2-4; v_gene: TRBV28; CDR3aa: ASRTGQPKNIQY
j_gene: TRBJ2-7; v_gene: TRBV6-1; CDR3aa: ASWGSHEQY
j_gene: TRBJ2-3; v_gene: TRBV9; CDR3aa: ASSVGVAGVDTQY
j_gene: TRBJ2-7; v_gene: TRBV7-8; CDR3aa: ASSYRTEEYEQY
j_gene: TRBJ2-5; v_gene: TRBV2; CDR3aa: ASSGQTQETQY
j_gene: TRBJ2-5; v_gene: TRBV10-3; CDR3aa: AISESGASFQTQY
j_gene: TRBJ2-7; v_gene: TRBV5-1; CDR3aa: ASSLSGRRVDEQY
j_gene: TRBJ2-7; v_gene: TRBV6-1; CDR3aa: ASRLAGAYEQY
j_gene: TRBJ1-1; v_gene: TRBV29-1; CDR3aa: SVEDHPRDRWGTEAF
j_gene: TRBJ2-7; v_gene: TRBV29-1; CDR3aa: SVDPGAGYEQY
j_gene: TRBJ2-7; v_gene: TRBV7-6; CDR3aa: ASSSLAGGPSYEQY
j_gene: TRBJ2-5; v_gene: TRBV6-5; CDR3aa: ASSQPGDRETQY